This T cell receptor (beta chain) is from a study of blood T cell repertoires in COVID-19. Study background: Sample material is recorded as cDNA or gDNA derived from T cells, B-cell-depleted T cells, or PBMCs.

In regard to this clone: At one of its ends the junction is not consistent with the germline gene, which may arise from a read error. Other DNA variants within this sample encode the same CDR3.

The table came from immunoSEQ multiplex PCR; TCRdb's copy has only in-frame clones and leaves some out. This repertoire shows under 200,000 clones, approximately 86% found once; its top ten account for roughly 9.2%. The CDR3 length is 15 residues. CDR1 and CDR2 (germline): LGHDT, YNNKEL (reference sequence). Sequenced material: peripheral blood. The V gene is TRBV3-1 (or the pseudogene TRBV3-2), the J gene TRBJ1-2; 7 nucleotides align to TRBD1. The receptor comes from a woman aged 80 or older with acute or convalescent COVID-19. The CDR3 is CASTQGQDFNYGYTF. The CDR3 DNA is TGTGCCAGCACCCAAGGACAGGACTTTAACTATGGCTACACCTTC.